This T cell receptor (beta chain) stems from a study of T cells after yellow fever vaccination. This clonotype was picked up many times. TCRdb called the 5' RACE reads again in MiXCR, with one record for every CDR3 protein. The sample lists approximately 160,000 distinct CDR3 sequences, around 9.3% seen once, with roughly 36% in the top ten. This clonotype originated in a man between 18 and 29 years old who received the YFV17D yellow fever vaccine. The sequencing here drew on CD8+ T cells sorted from PBMCs, taken 45 days after the yellow fever booster vaccination.

The CDR3 region has the DNA TGTGCCAGCAGCTTACCGTCGGTGGGCTTAGATACGCAGTATTTT. Encoded protein: CASSLPSVGLDTQYF. V usage is TRBV7-6 and J usage is TRBJ2-3; D gene unclear. The CDR3 spans 15 residues. V dropped 2 bases and J dropped 5 bases, with 14 bases sitting between them. CDR1 is SGHVS and CDR2 is FNYEAQ in the germline V gene.